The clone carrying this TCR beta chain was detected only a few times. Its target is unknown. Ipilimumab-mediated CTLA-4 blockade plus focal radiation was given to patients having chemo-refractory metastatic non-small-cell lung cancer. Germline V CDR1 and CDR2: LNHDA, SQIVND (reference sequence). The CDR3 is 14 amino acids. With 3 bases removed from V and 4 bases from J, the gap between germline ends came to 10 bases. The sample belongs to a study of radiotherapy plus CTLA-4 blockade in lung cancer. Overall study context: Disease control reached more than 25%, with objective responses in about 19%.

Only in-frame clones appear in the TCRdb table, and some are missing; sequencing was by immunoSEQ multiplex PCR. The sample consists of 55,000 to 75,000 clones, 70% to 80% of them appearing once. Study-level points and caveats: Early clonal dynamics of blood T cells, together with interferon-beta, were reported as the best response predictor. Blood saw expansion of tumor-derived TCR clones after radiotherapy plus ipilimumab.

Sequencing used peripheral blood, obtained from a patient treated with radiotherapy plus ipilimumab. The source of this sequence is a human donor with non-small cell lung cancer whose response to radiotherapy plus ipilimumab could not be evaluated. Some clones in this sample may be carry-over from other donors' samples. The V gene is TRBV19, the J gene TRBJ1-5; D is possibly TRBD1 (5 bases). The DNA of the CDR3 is TGTGCCAGTAGTATCGGACATCTTAATCAGCCCCAGCATTTT. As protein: CASSIGHLNQPQHF.